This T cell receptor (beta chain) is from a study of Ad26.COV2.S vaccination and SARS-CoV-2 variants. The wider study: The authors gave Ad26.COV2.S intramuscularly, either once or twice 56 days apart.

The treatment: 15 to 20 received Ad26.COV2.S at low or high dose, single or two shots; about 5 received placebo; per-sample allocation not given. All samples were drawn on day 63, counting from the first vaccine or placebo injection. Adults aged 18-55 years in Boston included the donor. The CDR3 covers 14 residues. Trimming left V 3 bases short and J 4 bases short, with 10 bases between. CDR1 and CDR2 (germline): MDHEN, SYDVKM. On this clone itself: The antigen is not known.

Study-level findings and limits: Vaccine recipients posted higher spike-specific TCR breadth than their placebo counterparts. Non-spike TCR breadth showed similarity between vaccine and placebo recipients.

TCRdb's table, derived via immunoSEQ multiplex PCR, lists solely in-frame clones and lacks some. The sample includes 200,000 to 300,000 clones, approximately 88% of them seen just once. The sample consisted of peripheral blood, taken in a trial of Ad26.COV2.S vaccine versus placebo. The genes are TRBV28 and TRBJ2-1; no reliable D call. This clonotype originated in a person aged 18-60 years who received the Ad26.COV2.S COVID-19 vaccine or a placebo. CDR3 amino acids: CASSFPLPYNEQFF. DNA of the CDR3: TGTGCCAGCAGTTTCCCTCTCCCGTACAATGAGCAGTTCTTC.